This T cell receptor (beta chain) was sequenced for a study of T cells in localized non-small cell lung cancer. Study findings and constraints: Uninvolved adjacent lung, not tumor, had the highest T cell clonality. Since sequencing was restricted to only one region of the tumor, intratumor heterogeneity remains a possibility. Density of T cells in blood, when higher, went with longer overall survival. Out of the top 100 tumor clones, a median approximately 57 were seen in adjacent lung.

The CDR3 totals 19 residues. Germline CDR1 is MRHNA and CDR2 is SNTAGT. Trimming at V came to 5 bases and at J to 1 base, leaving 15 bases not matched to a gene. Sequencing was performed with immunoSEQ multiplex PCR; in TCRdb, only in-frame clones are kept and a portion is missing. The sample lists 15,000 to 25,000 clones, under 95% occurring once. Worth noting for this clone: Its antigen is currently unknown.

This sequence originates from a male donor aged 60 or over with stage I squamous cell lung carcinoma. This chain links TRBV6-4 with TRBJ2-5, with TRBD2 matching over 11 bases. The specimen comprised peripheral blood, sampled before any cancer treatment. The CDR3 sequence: CASSPPGTLAGGGQETQYF. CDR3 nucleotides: TGTGCCAGCAGTCCCCCGGGTACGTTAGCGGGAGGGGGCCAAGAGACCCAGTACTTC.